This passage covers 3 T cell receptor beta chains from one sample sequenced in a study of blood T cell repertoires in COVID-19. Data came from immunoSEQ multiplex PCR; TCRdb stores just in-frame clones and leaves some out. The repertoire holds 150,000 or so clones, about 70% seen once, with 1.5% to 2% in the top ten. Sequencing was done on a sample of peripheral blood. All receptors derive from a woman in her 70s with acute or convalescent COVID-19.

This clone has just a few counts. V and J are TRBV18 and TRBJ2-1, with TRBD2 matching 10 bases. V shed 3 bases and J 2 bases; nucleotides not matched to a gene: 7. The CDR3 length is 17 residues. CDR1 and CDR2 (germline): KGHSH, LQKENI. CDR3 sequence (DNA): TGTGCCAGCTCACCGCCAGGGAGCGGGGGGGCCTACAATGAGCAGTTCTTC. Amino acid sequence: CASSPPGSGGAYNEQFF. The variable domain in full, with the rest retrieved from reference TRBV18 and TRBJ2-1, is NAGVMQNPRHLVRRRGQEARLRCSPMKGHSHVYWYRQLPEEGLKFMVYLQKENIIDESGMPKERFSAEFPKEGPSILRIQQVVRGDSAAYFCASSPPGSGGAYNEQFFGPGTRLTVL.

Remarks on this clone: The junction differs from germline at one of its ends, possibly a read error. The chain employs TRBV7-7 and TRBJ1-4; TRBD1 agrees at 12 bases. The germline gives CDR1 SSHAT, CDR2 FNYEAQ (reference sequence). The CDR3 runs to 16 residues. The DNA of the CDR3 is TGTGCTAGCAGCCCCGGGACAGGGGGCCCTAATGAAAAACTGTTTTTT. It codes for CASSPGTGGPNEKLFF.

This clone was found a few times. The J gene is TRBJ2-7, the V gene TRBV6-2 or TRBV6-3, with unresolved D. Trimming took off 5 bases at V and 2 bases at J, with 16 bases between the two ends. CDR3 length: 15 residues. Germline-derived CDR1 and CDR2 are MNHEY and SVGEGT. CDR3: CASSPQVKWAYEQYF. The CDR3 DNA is TGTGCCAGCAGTCCCCAGGTTAAATGGGCCTACGAGCAGTACTTC.